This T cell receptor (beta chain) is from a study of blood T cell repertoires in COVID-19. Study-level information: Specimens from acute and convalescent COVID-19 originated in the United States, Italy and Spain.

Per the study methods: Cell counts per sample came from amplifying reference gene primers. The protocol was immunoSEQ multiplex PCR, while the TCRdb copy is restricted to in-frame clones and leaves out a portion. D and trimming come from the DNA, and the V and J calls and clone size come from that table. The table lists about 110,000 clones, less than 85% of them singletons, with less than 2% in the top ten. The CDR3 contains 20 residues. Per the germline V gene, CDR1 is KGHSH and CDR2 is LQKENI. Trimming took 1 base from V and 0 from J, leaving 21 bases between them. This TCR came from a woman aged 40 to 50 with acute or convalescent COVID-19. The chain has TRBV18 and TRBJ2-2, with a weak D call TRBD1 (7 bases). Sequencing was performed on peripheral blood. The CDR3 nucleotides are TGTGCCAGCTCACCACGGACTATCGGAGGGGGCCCCGCGAACACCGGGGAGCTGTTTTTT. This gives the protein CASSPRTIGGGPANTGELFF.